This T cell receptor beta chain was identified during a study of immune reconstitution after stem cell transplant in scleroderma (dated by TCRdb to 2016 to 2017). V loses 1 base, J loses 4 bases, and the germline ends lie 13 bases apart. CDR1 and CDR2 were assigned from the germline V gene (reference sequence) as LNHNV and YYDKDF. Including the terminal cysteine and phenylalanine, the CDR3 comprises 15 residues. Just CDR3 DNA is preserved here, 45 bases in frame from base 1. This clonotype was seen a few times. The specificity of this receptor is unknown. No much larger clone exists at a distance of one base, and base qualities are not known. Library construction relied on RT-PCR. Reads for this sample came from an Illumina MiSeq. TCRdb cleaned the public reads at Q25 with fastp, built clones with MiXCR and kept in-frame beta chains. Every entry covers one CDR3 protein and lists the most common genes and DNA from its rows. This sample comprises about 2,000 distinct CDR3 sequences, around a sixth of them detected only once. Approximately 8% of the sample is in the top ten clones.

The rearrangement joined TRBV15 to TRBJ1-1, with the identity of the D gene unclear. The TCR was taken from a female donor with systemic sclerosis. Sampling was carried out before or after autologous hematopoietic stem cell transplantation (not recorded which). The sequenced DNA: TGTGCCACCAGCAGAGGCGTGGGGTCGGGCACTGAAGCTTTCTTT. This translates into CATSRGVGSGTEAFF.